The next 3 T cell receptor beta chains were all read from a single sample in a study of CD8 T cells in ankylosing spondylitis. Study observations and caveats: A motif in TCR beta, a set of 8 or 9 highly homologous variants, appeared characteristic of ankylosing spondylitis blood.

Their cognate antigens are unknown. Via MiXCR, TCRdb re-called the 5' RACE reads, giving one row per CDR3 protein. The sample yields roughly 670,000 distinct CDR3 sequences, around 19% seen once. Sequenced sample: blood, either unsorted or a sorted T cell fraction (not recorded which). These receptors all stem from a male donor with ankylosing spondylitis.

This clonotype was detected a few times. The V gene is TRBV6-2 or TRBV6-3, the J gene TRBJ1-5; no definite D call. From germline, CDR1 is MNHEY and CDR2 SVGEGT. The CDR3 contains 14 residues. The V and J ends lost 6 bases and 7 bases respectively, with 16 bases between them. The CDR3 loop is CASRVISLGQPQHF. CDR3 in DNA: TGTGCCAGCAGAGTTATATCCTTGGGGCAGCCCCAGCATTTT.

The rearrangement joins TRBV9 to TRBJ2-3, with 8 bases lining up with TRBD1. Germline CDR1 SGDLS, CDR2 YYNGEE. V was pared by 3 bases and J by 2 bases, with 5 bases of the junction left unmatched. The CDR3 has 15 amino acids. CDR3 sequence: CASSGSRGLTDTQYF. The CDR3 nucleotides are TGTGCCAGCAGCGGAAGCAGGGGGCTCACAGATACGCAGTATTTT.

The V and J genes are TRBV12-3 or TRBV12-4 and TRBJ2-2; 8 nucleotides agree with TRBD1. The CDR3 is made up of 14 amino acids. The V and J ends lost 6 bases and 6 bases, in that order; junction bases with no gene match: 6. Here the CDR3 DNA reads TGTGCCAGCAGACCGGGACAGGCCCCCGGGGAGCTGTTTTTT. It specifies CASRPGQAPGELFF.